This T cell receptor beta chain was captured by sequencing in a study of shared clonotypes between healthy human individuals (dated by TCRdb to the early 2020s). Describing the broader study: A few men and a couple of women, aged 18 to 49 years, made up the cohort. Per donor, three plates each were used for CD4 naive and CD4 memory, two for CD8 naive, and one for CD8 memory. To estimate repertoire size and how much clonotype sharing occurs between individuals, the study deeply sequenced the blood TCR repertoires of five or six healthy adults. To increase sequencing depth and limit assay-specific biases, TCR repertoire library preparation and sequencing were carried out by different laboratories using diverse techniques. Per donor, leukapheresis produced somewhere between about 0.94 and 9 billion PBMCs. Here is what the overall study found, with its caveats: Higher generation probabilities were observed for clonotypes shared by all four sorted-subset donors than for non-shared clonotypes. Sharing across a handful of donors was observed for about 5% of naive CD4, 3% to 4% of naive CD8, 2% to 2.5% of memory CD4, and roughly 0.4% of memory CD8 clonotypes. Estimated clonotype richness was generally larger for naive than for memory subsets. The genetic and exposure-history diversity represented was limited by the small number of donors. Only blood was sampled, and tissue TCR repertoires likely differ from those in blood. Even with the large sequencing depth, rarefaction of the sorted-subset datasets indicated that sequencing was incomplete. Pairwise subsampling indicated that sequencing depth was expected to affect the degree of clonotype sharing among donors.

As regards this clone: Its specific antigen is unknown. The record has no base qualities; no much larger clone is one base away.

CD8 naive samples were obtained by positive selection for CCR7 among CD45RO-negative cells, yielding a CD45RA+CCR7+ population from which TemRA cells were excluded. Healthy HIV-negative adults with no recently reported acute infections or vaccinations were included as donors. Every donor was a Caucasian adult living in Nashville, Tennessee, USA. After blood collection by leukapheresis, PBMCs were isolated using Ficoll-Histopaque density gradient centrifugation and then cryopreserved in the vapor phase of liquid nitrogen. Purity and quantity of every magnetically sorted T cell population were checked by analytical flow cytometry. From each sorted fraction, genomic DNA was isolated and quantified by UV absorbance on a Nanodrop 2000c. Using the deep immunoSEQ assay, multiplex PCR amplified TCR CDR3 regions from genomic DNA. Extracted genomic DNA from each cell subset was distributed evenly across all wells of several immunoSEQ 96-well plates, and each plate was treated as a replicate. Each replicate PCR for sorted subsets received around 200 ng genomic DNA, equal to tens of thousands of T cell genomes. Purified libraries were measured with a Qubit 3.0 fluorometer, size-checked on a Bioanalyzer 2100, and measured again with the KAPA Library Quantification kit. Every immunoSEQ 96-well plate was sequenced on a separate single-read 150-cycle Illumina NextSeq 550 flow cell. For the original study's pipeline: Because the immunoSEQ output held only junctional sequences and lacked quality scores, the filtering could not match the filtering applied to full-length reads. To assign V/J genes and CDR3, sequences were annotated against IMGT germline references using PyIR, a Python wrapper for IgBLAST v1.9. Any read was removed if the V/J assignment was weak (E-value above 1e-6), the CDR3 was missing, or the read contained stop codons, out-of-frame junctions, or ambiguous translated residues. V3J clonotypes were defined by identical inferred V gene, J gene, and CDR3 amino acid sequence. To compute the percentage overlap between repertoires, the number of shared unique clonotypes was divided by the size of the smaller repertoire. Richness of each repertoire was evaluated using RTK rarefaction, the Chao1 estimator, and Recon v2.1 estimates of unobserved clonotypes. OLGA was used to compute generation probabilities for all TCRbeta clonotypes that the gDNA method yielded from four donors. The clones in this table, taken by TCRdb from immuneACCESS, are in-frame only. Not every clone is retained; where verified, under half of the shortfall comes from an unresolved V gene, and the cause of the rest is unknown. That table furnishes V, J and clone size, whereas the DNA furnished D and trimming. Here the sample has approximately 1.9 million clones; roughly 93% occur a single time. About 1.7% of the sample lies in the top ten.

V gives up 0 bases and J gives up 5 bases, and the segment between their germline ends measures 16 bases. CDR1 MNHNY and CDR2 SVGAGI are derived from the germline V gene (reference sequence). The CDR3 holds 16 amino acids from the cysteine to the phenylalanine. The entry retains the CDR3 DNA only, 48 bases that are in frame from base 1. Sequences were obtained from naive CD8+ T cells from PBMCs. The sample's cell subset or site label, in plain terms: CD45RA+CCR7+. The receptor was derived from a young man in good health. Some clones in this sample may be carry-over from other donors' samples. The chain is made from TRBV6-6 and TRBJ2-5; the D gene cannot be resolved reliably. The CDR3 region has the sequence CASSYSGPAIGETQYF. The nucleotide sequence reads TGTGCCAGCAGTTACTCGGGCCCCGCCATCGGGGAGACCCAGTACTTC.